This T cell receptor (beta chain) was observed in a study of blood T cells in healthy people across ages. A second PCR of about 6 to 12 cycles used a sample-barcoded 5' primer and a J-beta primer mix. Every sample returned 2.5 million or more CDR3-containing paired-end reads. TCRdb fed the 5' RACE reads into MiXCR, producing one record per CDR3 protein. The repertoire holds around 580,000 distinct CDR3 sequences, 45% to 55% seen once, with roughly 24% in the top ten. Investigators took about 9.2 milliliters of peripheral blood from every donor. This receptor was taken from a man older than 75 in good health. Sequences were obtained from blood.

The CDR3 DNA is TGCAGTCCCGGGACGGTGGGCACTGAAGCTTTCTTT. Translation gives CSPGTVGTEAFF. The rearrangement links TRBV20-1 to TRBJ1-1; D is perhaps TRBD1 (5 bases). Per the germline V gene, CDR1 is DFQATT and CDR2 is SNEGSKA (reference sequence). The CDR3 has 12 amino acids. V gave up 8 bases and J gave up 4 bases, with 14 bases separating them.